This TCR beta chain is from a study of blood T cell repertoires in COVID-19. Original processing notes: Scientists estimated how many nucleated cells there were by amplifying reference gene primers. Produced via immunoSEQ multiplex PCR; TCRdb's table is partial and in-frame only. From that table come the V and J calls and clone size; the DNA was used to work out D and trimming. In the table there are hundreds of thousands of clones, roughly nine tenths of which are singletons. Living in under 30 US areas, the participants were between roughly 18 and 95 years of age. Self-reported history from a screening survey and questionnaire set each donor's cohort. The V and J ends lost 8 bases and 7 bases, in that order; junction bases with no gene match: 12. Looked up from germline, CDR1 is MDHEN and CDR2 is SYDVKM. The CDR3 length is 15 residues.

This receptor was identified in a woman in her 50s who had recovered from COVID-19. Sequenced input: PBMCs or T cells enriched from blood (not recorded which). The chain combines TRBV28 with TRBJ2-1; the match to TRBD2 covers 9 bases. The CDR3 protein is CASSLASGVRNEQFF. The CDR3 nucleotides are TGTGCCAGCTCTTTGGCTAGCGGGGTACGAAATGAGCAGTTCTTC.